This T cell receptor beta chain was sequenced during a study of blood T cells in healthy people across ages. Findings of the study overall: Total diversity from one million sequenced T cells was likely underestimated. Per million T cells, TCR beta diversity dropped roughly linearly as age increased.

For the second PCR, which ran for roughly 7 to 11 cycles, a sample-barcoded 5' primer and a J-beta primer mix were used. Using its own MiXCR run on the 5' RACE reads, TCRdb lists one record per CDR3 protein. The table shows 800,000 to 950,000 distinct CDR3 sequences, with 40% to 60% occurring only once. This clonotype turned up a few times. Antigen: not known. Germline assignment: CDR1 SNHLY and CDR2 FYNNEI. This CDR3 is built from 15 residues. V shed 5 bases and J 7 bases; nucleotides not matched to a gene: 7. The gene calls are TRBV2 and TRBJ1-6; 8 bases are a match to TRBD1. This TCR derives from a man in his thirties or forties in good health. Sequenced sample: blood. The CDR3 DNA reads TGTGCCAGCAGTATTGACAGGGGCGGAAATTCACCCCTCCACTTT. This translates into CASSIDRGGNSPLHF.